The 5 T cell receptor beta chains presented below share a single source sample, sequenced in a study of PD-L1 blockade in urothelial cancer (dated by TCRdb to 2017 to 2019). The time point tag for this specimen amounts to: peripheral blood 6 weeks after treatment start. The library came from the immunoSEQ multiplex PCR assay. TCRdb took over this immuneACCESS table, retaining in-frame rearrangements with V and J assigned. Such tables are incomplete; in checked studies, under half of the missing clones stem from an unresolved V gene, and the remainder is unexplained. Within this sample are about 120,000 clones, with about 82% of them counted one time only. The ten largest account for 2.4% of the sample. The material was PBMCs, obtained around atezolizumab (anti-PD-L1) treatment. The receptors derive from a man between 45 and 60 years old with urothelial cancer.

This rearrangement joins TRBV28 to TRBJ2-7, with 11 bases aligning to TRBD1. The V and J ends lost 5 bases and 7 bases, in that order; junction bases with no gene match: 10. CDR1 MDHEN and CDR2 SYDVKM come from the germline V gene. The CDR3 is 15 residues long. The CDR3 bases are TGTGCCAGCAGTATGACCGGGACAGGGGGTGGTGAGCAGTACTTC. Protein sequence: CASSMTGTGGGEQYF.

This chain joins TRBV9 and TRBJ2-5; 11 bases match TRBD2. Trimming cost V 3 bases and J 5 bases; bases outside gene matches: 3. Per the germline V gene, CDR1 is SGDLS and CDR2 is YYNGEE. There are 14 residues in the CDR3. The chain's CDR3 is CASSELAGVETQYF. DNA of the CDR3: TGTGCCAGCAGCGAACTAGCGGGGGTTGAGACCCAGTACTTC.

The chain links TRBV6-6 to TRBJ2-1; no clear D. The V end lost 7 bases, the J end lost 2 bases, and 9 bases lay between the germline ends. Germline loops: CDR1 MNHNY, CDR2 SVGAGI (reference sequence). CDR3 length equals 13 residues. In DNA form, the CDR3 reads TGTGCCAGCACGACTTCGACCTACAATGAGCAGTTCTTC. This codes for CASTTSTYNEQFF.

The gene calls are TRBV7-2 and TRBJ2-5; possibly TRBD2 for D (6 bases). Germline V CDR1 and CDR2: SGHTA, FQGNSA. V lost 1 base to trimming and J lost 5 bases, with 11 bases between them. The CDR3 is 14 residues long. The CDR3 coding sequence is TGTGCCAGCAGCTTAGATGGGAGGTTGGAGACCCAGTACTTC. Translation: CASSLDGRLETQYF. Drawing the rest from reference TRBV7-2 and TRBJ2-5, the complete variable domain is GAGVSQSPSNKVTEKGKDVELRCDPISGHTALYWYRQSLGQGLEFLIYFQGNSAPDKSGLPSDRFSAERTGGSVSTLTIQRTQQEDSAVYLCASSLDGRLETQYFGPGTRLLVL.

This chain connects TRBV21-1 to TRBJ2-7; the table assigns TRBD2, which was not confirmed against the DNA. TRBV21-1 is noted as a pseudogene. There are 13 residues in the CDR3. CDR3 bases: TGTGCCAGCAGCAAAGCCGGTCCCTACGAGCAGTACTTC. Translated: CASSKAGPYEQYF.